This T cell receptor (beta chain) was sequenced in a study of shared clonotypes between healthy human individuals. Points from the study as a whole: Richness estimates generally favored naive over memory subsets. Incompleteness in sorted-subset sequencing, despite large depth, was shown by rarefaction.

In the source study's methods: ImmunoSEQ junction-only sequences lacked quality scores, so their filtering differed. Produced via immunoSEQ multiplex PCR; TCRdb's table is partial and in-frame only. V, J and clone size were drawn from that table, and D and trimming were deduced from the DNA. The table includes over a million clones, around 78% detected once. Turning to this clone: Its antigen is not known. One end of the junction is discordant with germline, which a read error may explain.

CDR3 length: 18 amino acids. Per the germline V gene, CDR1 is LNHDA and CDR2 is SQIVND (reference sequence). The chain carries TRBV19 and TRBJ2-4, with TRBD2 matching over 7 bases. This TCR came from a man aged 18-30 years in good health. Some clones in this sample may be carry-over from other donors' samples. Source material: memory CD4+ T cells from PBMCs. Documented subset: CD45RA-negative fraction. In nucleotides, the CDR3 is TGTGCCAGTAGTATAGACCCGGCTAGCGGATTAGCCAAAAACATTCAGTGCTTC. Amino acids: CASSIDPASGLAKNIQCF.